Included here is one T cell receptor beta chain sequence, with context. Assay: immunoSEQ multiplex PCR; the TCRdb copy retains only in-frame clones and omits some. Of tens of thousands of clones detected, 90% to 95% appear once; the ten largest clones hold about 0.52%. This sample stems from a study of T cell changes during pregnancy in multiple sclerosis. The CDR3 totals 15 residues. Germline V lookup: CDR1 SNHLY, CDR2 FYNNEI. V lost 4 bases and J lost 3, with 12 bases in between. The sample here was CD4+ T cells from peripheral blood mononuclear cells, taken in the second trimester of pregnancy. The V gene is TRBV2, the J gene TRBJ2-2, with D maybe TRBD2 (5 bases). This receptor was taken from a female donor with multiple sclerosis, enrolled in a pregnancy study. CDR3 coding DNA: TGTGCCAGCAGTGTTAAGCGGAGCCACACCGGGGAGCTGTTTTTT. As protein: CASSVKRSHTGELFF.